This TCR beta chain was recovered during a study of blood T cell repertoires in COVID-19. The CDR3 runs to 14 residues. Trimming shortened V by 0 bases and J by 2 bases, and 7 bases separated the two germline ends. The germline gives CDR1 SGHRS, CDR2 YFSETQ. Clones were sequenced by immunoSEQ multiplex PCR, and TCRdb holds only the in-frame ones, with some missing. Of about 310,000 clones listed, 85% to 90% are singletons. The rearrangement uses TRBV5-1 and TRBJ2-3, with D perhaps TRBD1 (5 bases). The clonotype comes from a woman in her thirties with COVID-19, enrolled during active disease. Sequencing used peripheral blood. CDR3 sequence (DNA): TGCGCCAGCAGCTTGGAGGGGTTCACAGATACGCAGTATTTT. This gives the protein CASSLEGFTDTQYF.